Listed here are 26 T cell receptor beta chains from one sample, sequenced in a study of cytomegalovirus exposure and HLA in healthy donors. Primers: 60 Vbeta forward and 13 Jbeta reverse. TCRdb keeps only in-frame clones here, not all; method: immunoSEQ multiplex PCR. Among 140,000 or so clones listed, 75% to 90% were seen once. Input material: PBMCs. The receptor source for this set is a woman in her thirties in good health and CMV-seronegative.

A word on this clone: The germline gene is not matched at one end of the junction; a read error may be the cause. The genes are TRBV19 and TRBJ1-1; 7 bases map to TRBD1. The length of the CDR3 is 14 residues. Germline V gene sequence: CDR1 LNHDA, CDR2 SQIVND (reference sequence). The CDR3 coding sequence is TGTGCCAGTAGTATGGGACAGATAGAACCTGAGGCTTTCTTT. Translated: CASSMGQIEPEAFF.

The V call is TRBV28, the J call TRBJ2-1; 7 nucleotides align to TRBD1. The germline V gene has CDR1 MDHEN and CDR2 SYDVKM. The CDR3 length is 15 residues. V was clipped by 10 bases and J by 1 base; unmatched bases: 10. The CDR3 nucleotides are TGTGCCACTATGAGGGGGCAAAGGTCCTACAATGAGCAGTTCTTC. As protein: CATMRGQRSYNEQFF.

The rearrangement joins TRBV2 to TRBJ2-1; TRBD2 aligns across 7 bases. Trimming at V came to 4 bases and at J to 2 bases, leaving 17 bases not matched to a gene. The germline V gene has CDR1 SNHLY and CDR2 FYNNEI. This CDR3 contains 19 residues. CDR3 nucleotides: TGTGCCAGCAGTGGACCGGGAACGGGAGGTCTATTAGCCTACAATGAGCAGTTCTTC. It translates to CASSGPGTGGLLAYNEQFF.

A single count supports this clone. The CDR3 nucleotides are TGTGCCAGCAGTGACTCGAGCGGGAGGGGAAACAATGAGCAGTTCTTC. Protein sequence: CASSDSSGRGNNEQFF. The V and J genes are TRBV6-4 and TRBJ2-1; 10 bases fit TRBD2. V lost 0 bases and J lost 5; bases outside the gene matches: 4. In germline, CDR1 is MRHNA, CDR2 SNTAGT. The CDR3 covers 16 residues.

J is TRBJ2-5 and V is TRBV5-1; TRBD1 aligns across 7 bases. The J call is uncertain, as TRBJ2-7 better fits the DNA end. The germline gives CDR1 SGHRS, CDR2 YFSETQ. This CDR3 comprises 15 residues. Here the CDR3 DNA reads TGCGCCAGCAGCCCAAACCCCGGGACAGACTACGAGCAGTACTTC. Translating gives CASSPNPGTDYEQYF.

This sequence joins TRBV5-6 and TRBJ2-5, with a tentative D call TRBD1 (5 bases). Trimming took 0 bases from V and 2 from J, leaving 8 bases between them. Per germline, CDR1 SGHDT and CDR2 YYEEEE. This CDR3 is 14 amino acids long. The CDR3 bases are TGTGCCAGCAGCTTGGTGCAGGGACAAGAGACCCAGTACTTC. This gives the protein CASSLVQGQETQYF.

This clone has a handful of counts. The CDR3 DNA reads as TGTGCCAGCAGTGACGGGACAGGGGGCCTAGAGACCCAGTACTTC. Amino acids: CASSDGTGGLETQYF. The V gene is TRBV6-1, the J gene TRBJ2-5, with TRBD1 matching over 12 bases. CDR3 length: 15 amino acids. Germline CDR1 reads MNHNS; CDR2 reads SASEGT. V shed 3 bases, J shed 4 bases, and the junction held 3 bases outside the gene matches.

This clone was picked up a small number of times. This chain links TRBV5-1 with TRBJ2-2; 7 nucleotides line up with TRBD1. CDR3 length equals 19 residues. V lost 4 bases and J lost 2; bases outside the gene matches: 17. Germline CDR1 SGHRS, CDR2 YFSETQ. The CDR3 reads CASSPSRTGLIFNTGELFF. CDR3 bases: TGCGCCAGCAGCCCCTCTCGGACAGGCCTAATATTCAACACCGGGGAGCTGTTTTTT. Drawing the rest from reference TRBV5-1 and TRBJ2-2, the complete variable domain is KAGVTQTPRYLIKTRGQQVTLSCSPISGHRSVSWYQQTPGQGLQFLFEYFSETQRNKGNFPGRFSGRQFSNSRSEMNVSTLELGDSALYLCASSPSRTGLIFNTGELFFGEGSRLTVL.

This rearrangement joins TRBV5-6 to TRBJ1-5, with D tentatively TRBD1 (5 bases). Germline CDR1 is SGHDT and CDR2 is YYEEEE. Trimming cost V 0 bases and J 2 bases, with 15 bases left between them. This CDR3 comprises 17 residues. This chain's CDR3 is CASSLGFLGGGNQPQHF. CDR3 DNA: TGTGCCAGCAGCTTGGGATTCTTGGGGGGTGGCAATCAGCCCCAGCATTTT.

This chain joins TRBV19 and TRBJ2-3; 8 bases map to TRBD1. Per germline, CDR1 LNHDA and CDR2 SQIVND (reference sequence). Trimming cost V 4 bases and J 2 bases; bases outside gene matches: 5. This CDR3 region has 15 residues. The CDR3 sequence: CASSTGDRFTDTQYF. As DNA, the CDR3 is TGTGCCAGTAGTACAGGGGACAGGTTCACAGATACGCAGTATTTT. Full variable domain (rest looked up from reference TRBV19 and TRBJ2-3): DGGITQSPKYLFRKEGQNVTLSCEQNLNHDAMYWYRQDPGQGLRLIYYSQIVNDFQKGDIAEGYSVSREKKESFPLTVTSAQKNPTAFYLCASSTGDRFTDTQYFGPGTRLTVL.

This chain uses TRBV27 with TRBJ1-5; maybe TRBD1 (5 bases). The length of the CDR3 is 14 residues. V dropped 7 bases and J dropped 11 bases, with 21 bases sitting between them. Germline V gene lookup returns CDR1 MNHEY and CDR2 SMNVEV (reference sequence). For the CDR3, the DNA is TGTGCCAGCAAGGCCACCGGGGGGTCGGGGGCCCAGCATTTT. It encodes CASKATGGSGAQHF.

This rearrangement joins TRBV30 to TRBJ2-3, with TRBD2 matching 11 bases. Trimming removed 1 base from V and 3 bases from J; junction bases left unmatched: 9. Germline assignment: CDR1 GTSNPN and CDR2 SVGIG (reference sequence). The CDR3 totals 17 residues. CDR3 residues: CAWSDSGGAFRTDTQYF. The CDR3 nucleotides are TGTGCCTGGAGTGATAGCGGGGGGGCTTTTAGGACAGATACGCAGTATTTT.

Here the CDR3 reads CASSLAGDTREFF. The CDR3 nucleotides read TGTGCCAGCAGCTTAGCGGGGGACACCAGGGAGTTCTTC. The genes are TRBV7-2 and TRBJ2-1, with D possibly matching TRBD1 (6 bases). The CDR3 extends over 13 amino acids. With 0 bases removed from V and 14 bases from J, the gap between germline ends came to 14 bases. In germline, CDR1 is SGHTA, CDR2 FQGNSA.

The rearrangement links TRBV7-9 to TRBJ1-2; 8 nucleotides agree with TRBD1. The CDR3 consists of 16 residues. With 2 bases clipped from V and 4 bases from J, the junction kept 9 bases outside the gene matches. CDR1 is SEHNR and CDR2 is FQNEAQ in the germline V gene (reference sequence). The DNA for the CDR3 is TGTGCCAGCAGCTTATGGACAGGGAGCTCGGGCTATGGCTACACCTTC. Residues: CASSLWTGSSGYGYTF.

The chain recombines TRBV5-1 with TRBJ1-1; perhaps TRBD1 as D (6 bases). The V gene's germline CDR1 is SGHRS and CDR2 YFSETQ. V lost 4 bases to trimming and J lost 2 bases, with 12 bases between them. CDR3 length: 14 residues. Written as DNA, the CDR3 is TGCGCCAGCAGCACCCGGACAGTAAACACTGAAGCTTTCTTT. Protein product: CASSTRTVNTEAFF.

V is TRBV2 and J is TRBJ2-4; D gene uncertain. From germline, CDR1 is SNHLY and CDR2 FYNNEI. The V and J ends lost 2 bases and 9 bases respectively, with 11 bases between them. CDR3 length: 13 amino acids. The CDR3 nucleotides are TGTGCCAGCAGTGAATTGCGATTCGGCATTCAGTACTTC. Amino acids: CASSELRFGIQYF.

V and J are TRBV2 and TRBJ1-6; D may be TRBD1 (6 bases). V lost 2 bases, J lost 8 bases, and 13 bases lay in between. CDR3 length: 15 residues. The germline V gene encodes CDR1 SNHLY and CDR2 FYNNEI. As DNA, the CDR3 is TGTGCCAGCAGTGAACTGGTACAGGGAGATTCACCCCTCCACTTT. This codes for CASSELVQGDSPLHF.

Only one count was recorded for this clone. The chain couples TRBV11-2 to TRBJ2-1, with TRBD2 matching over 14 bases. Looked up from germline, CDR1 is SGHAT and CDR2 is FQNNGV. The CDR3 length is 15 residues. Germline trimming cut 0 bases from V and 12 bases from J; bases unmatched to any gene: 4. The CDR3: CASSLEGLAGARQFF. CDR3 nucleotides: TGTGCCAGCAGCTTAGAGGGACTAGCGGGAGCCCGGCAGTTCTTC.

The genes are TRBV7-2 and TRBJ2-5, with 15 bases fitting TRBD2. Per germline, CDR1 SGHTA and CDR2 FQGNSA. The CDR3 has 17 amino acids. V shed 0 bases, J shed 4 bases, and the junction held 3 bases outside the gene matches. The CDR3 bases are TGTGCCAGCAGCTTAGCCGGGACTAGCGGGGGGAGAGAGACCCAGTACTTC. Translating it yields CASSLAGTSGGRETQYF.

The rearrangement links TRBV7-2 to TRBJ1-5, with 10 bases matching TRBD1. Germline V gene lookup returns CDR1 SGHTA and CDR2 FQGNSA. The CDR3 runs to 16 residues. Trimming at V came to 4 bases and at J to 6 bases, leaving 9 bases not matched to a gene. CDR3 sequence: CASSSSIGQGVQPQHF. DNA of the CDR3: TGTGCCAGCAGCTCGTCTATAGGACAGGGGGTTCAGCCCCAGCATTTT.

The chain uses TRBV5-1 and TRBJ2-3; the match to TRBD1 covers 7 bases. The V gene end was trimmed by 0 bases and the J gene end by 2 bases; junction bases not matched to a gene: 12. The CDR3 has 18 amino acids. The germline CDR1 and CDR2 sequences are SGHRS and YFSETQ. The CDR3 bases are TGCGCCAGCAGCTTGGTTCGACAGGCTAGGGGGCCCACAGATACGCAGTATTTT. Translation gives CASSLVRQARGPTDTQYF.

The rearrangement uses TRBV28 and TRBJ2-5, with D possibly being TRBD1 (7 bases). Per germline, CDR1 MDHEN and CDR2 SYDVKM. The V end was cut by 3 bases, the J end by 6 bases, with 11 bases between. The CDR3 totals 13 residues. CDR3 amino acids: CASSLTGRKTQYF. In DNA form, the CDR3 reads TGTGCCAGCAGTTTGACAGGGAGGAAGACCCAGTACTTC.

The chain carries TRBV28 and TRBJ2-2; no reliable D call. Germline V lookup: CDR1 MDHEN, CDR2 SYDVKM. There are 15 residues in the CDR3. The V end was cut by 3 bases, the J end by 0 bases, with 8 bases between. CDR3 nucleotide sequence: TGTGCCAGCAGTTTGGCCAGGCCGAACACCGGGGAGCTGTTTTTT. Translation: CASSLARPNTGELFF.

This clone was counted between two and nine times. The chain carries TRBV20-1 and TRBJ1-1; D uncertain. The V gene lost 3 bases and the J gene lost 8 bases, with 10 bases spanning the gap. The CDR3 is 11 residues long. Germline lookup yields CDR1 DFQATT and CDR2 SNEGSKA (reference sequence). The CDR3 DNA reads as TGCAGTGCTAGGTTTACAAGAGAAGCTTTCTTT. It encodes CSARFTREAFF.

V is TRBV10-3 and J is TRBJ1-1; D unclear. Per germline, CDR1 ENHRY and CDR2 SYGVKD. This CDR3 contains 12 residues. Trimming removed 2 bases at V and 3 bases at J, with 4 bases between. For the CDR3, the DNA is TGTGCCATCAGTGAGGAGGACACTGAAGCTTTCTTT. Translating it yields CAISEEDTEAFF.

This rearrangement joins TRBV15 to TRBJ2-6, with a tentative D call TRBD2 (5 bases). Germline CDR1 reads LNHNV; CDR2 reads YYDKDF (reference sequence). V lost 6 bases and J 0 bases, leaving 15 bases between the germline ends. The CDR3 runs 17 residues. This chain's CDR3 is CATRWSSDLSGANVLTF. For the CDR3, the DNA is TGTGCCACCAGGTGGAGTAGCGATCTCTCTGGGGCCAACGTCCTGACTTTC.